This T cell receptor (beta chain) was retrieved from a study of shared clonotypes between healthy human individuals. This clone was recorded once. Its antigen is undetermined. Here immunoSEQ multiplex PCR was the method, and the copy in TCRdb shows in-frame clones only, minus some. The table includes about 2.1 million clones, just over 90% detected once. Study-wide points: Depth of sequencing was expected to influence donor clonotype sharing. A handful of donors showed sharing of approximately 5% of naive CD4 clonotypes. Naive subsets generally exceeded memory subsets in estimated richness.

V was clipped by 10 bases and J by 2 bases, with 15 bases between them. CDR3 size: 13 residues. Germline V gene lookup returns CDR1 ENHRY and CDR2 SYGVKD. Only CD45RO-negative cells positively selected for CCR7 counted as naive CD8 cells, so terminally differentiated effector memory CD45RA+ cells were excluded. The donors were adults (healthy and HIV-negative) with no recent acute infections or vaccinations. V usage is TRBV10-3 and J usage is TRBJ2-7; possibly TRBD2 for D (8 bases). The TCR comes from a man between 18 and 35 years old in good health. Some clones in this sample may be carry-over from other donors' samples. The source material was naive CD8+ T cells from PBMCs. The CDR3 is CATLAGQTYEQYF. CDR3 DNA: TGTGCCACTTTAGCGGGACAGACCTACGAGCAGTACTTC.